These 23 T cell receptor beta chains were sequenced from one sample in a study of shared T cell receptors in the human thymus. Using immunoSEQ multiplex PCR, the repertoire was profiled, and TCRdb retains in-frame clones only, with some absent. The sample carries 640,000 or so clones, over 75% recorded once. These data were also filed under a second study, of human thymus T cells.

The sequenced sample consisted of thymocytes. The origin of the receptors is a boy younger than two with a congenital heart defect.

V gene TRBV7-6 combines with J gene TRBJ1-1, with D maybe TRBD1 (5 bases). Trimming shortened V by 0 bases and J by 0 bases, and 11 bases separated the two germline ends. Germline CDR1 and CDR2: SGHVS and FNYEAQ. This CDR3 comprises 16 residues. The CDR3 sequence: CASSLALGGLNTEAFF. The CDR3 nucleotides are TGTGCCAGCAGCTTAGCTTTGGGGGGGTTGAACACTGAAGCTTTCTTT.

The chain uses TRBV5-1 and TRBJ2-6; 7 bases fit TRBD2. V trimming: 0 bases; J trimming: 4 bases; junction bases outside the gene matches: 4. Germline V CDR1 and CDR2: SGHRS, YFSETQ. CDR3 length: 16 residues. CDR3 nucleotides: TGCGCCAGCAGCTTGGGGGAGGGGACCGGGGCCAACGTCCTGACTTTC. Its translation: CASSLGEGTGANVLTF.

This clone occurred once. V and J are TRBV7-2 and TRBJ2-7; TRBD2 might be the D (6 bases). CDR1 and CDR2 (germline): SGHTA, FQGNSA. The CDR3 has 14 residues. The ends were cut back, 5 bases at V and 4 bases at J, with 15 bases in the middle. DNA of the CDR3: TGTGCCAGCAGCCCGACTAGAGGCCATTACGAGCAGTACTTC. It translates to CASSPTRGHYEQYF.

The sample holds one count of this clone. This chain uses TRBV10-3 with TRBJ1-2, with D perhaps TRBD1 (6 bases). Per the germline V gene, CDR1 is ENHRY and CDR2 is SYGVKD. V was clipped by 3 bases and J by 6 bases, with 8 bases between them. The CDR3 length is 12 residues. The CDR3 sequence: CAISDYRDGYTF. CDR3 DNA sequence: TGTGCCATCAGTGATTACAGGGATGGCTACACCTTC.

The chain joins TRBV11-2 to TRBJ2-7, with unresolved D. Germline V gene sequence: CDR1 SGHAT, CDR2 FQNNGV. Trimming cost V 2 bases and J 0 bases, with 8 bases left between them. This CDR3 is built from 14 residues. In DNA, the CDR3 is TGTGCCAGCAGCTTATTGGAGAGCTCCTACGAGCAGTACTTC. It is translated as CASSLLESSYEQYF.

This sequence joins TRBV19 and TRBJ2-1; 14 bases are shared with TRBD2. Looked up from germline, CDR1 is LNHDA and CDR2 is SQIVND (reference sequence). J gave up 2 bases and V 3 bases, and 6 bases lay outside the gene matches. CDR3 length: 18 residues. This CDR3 reads CASSIGTSGRVPYNEQFF. Here the CDR3 DNA reads TGTGCCAGTAGTATCGGGACTAGCGGGAGAGTCCCCTACAATGAGCAGTTCTTC.

This rearrangement joins TRBV4-3 to TRBJ2-1, with 9 bases aligning to TRBD1. CDR1 and CDR2 from the germline V gene are LGHNA and YSLEER. The J segment lost 5 bases and the V segment lost 0 bases, leaving 14 bases of the junction unmatched. The CDR3 loop spans 19 amino acids. The CDR3 spells CASSQDRDRVGSWDNEQFF. CDR3 in DNA: TGCGCCAGCAGCCAAGATCGGGACAGGGTAGGAAGTTGGGACAATGAGCAGTTCTTC.

The CDR3 sequence is CASSLWGQGARTTRDTQYF. Here the CDR3 DNA reads TGTGCCAGCAGCTTGTGGGGACAGGGGGCGCGAACCACACGGGATACGCAGTATTTT. The chain employs TRBV5-6 and TRBJ2-3; 12 bases are shared with TRBD1. Germline CDR1 reads SGHDT; CDR2 reads YYEEEE. The V segment lost 1 base and the J segment 6 bases; nucleotides outside the gene matches: 15. CDR3 length: 19 amino acids.

J is TRBJ2-5 and V is TRBV28, with 8 bases identical to TRBD1. CDR1 MDHEN and CDR2 SYDVKM come from the germline V gene. Trimming removed 5 bases from V and 1 base from J; junction bases left unmatched: 6. This CDR3 contains 15 residues. The CDR3 DNA reads TGTGCCAGCAGTCACCGGGACAGGAGCCAAGAGACCCAGTACTTC. Its protein product is CASSHRDRSQETQYF. The variable domain in full, completed from reference TRBV28 and TRBJ2-5, reads DVKVTQSSRYLVKRTGEKVFLECVQDMDHENMFWYRQDPGLGLRLIYFSYDVKMKEKGDIPEGYSVSREKKERFSLILESASTNQTSMYLCASSHRDRSQETQYFGPGTRLLVL.

The chain is built from TRBV25-1 and TRBJ2-1, with TRBD1 identical over 10 bases. The CDR3 consists of 15 residues. Trimming took 7 bases from V and 7 from J; bases not matched to a gene: 10. Germline lookup yields CDR1 MGHDK and CDR2 SYGVNS. The CDR3 here is CASTREGQGLNEQFF. Written as DNA, the CDR3 is TGTGCCAGCACTCGGGAGGGACAGGGGCTGAATGAGCAGTTCTTC.

This chain connects TRBV7-9 to TRBJ1-2; D perhaps matches TRBD1 (6 bases). The CDR3 is 12 amino acids. Trimming shortened V by 5 bases and J by 6 bases, and 10 bases separated the two germline ends. Germline V gene sequence: CDR1 SEHNR, CDR2 FQNEAQ (reference sequence). The CDR3 spells CASSPDSDGYTF. In DNA, the CDR3 is TGTGCCAGCAGCCCGGACAGTGATGGCTACACCTTC.

V is TRBV6-1 and J is TRBJ2-1; 7 positions agree with TRBD2. The CDR3 has 15 amino acids. The ends lost 7 bases at V and 6 bases at J; junction bases unmatched: 12. Germline assignment: CDR1 MNHNS and CDR2 SASEGT. As DNA, the CDR3 is TGTGCCAGCACCCCGGGGCGGGAGCCTTGCAATGAGCAGTTCTTC. This gives the protein CASTPGREPCNEQFF.

V is TRBV5-8 and J is TRBJ2-7; 7 bases match TRBD1. Germline CDR1 reads SGHTS; CDR2 reads YDEGEE. The CDR3 extends over 13 amino acids. The trim removed 7 bases at V and 3 bases at J, leaving 7 bases unmatched. The CDR3 bases are TGTGCCAGCGCCACTGACAGGGACTACGAGCAGTACTTC. Translated: CASATDRDYEQYF.

As DNA, the CDR3 is TGTGCCAGCAGCTTAGTGGGGCAGGCAGGCGAGACCCAGTACTTC. It yields the protein CASSLVGQAGETQYF. The chain uses TRBV7-2 and TRBJ2-7, with a weak D call TRBD1 (5 bases). The J call may not be correct, given that the DNA end is closer to TRBJ2-5. CDR3 size: 15 residues. The germline CDR1 and CDR2 sequences are SGHTA and FQGNSA.

V usage is TRBV4-3 and J usage is TRBJ2-3; 8 bases match TRBD2. The CDR3 consists of 18 residues. CDR1 LGHNA and CDR2 YSLEER come from the germline V gene. The V segment lost 4 bases and the J segment 3 bases; nucleotides outside the gene matches: 15. Here the CDR3 DNA reads TGCGCCAGCAGCCCGAATTTTCCGAGCGGGAGTTTGACAGATACGCAGTATTTT. It specifies CASSPNFPSGSLTDTQYF.

The chain uses TRBV7-9 and TRBJ1-2; 8 positions match TRBD1. The CDR3 extends over 15 amino acids. The germline V gene encodes CDR1 SEHNR and CDR2 FQNEAQ (reference sequence). Trimming took 8 bases from V and 2 from J; bases not matched to a gene: 10. The CDR3 DNA reads TGTGCCAGCCGTGCAGGGGGCGATACAAACTATGGCTACACCTTC. The encoded protein is CASRAGGDTNYGYTF.

The chain has TRBV14 and TRBJ1-1; D ambiguous. From germline, CDR1 is SGHDN and CDR2 FVKESK. The ends were cut back, 3 bases at V and 5 bases at J, with 16 bases in the middle. This CDR3 comprises 15 residues. The CDR3 DNA sequence: TGTGCCAGCAGCCATGTTCGAGGGAAAGGAACTGAAGCTTTCTTT. It specifies CASSHVRGKGTEAFF.

This sequence joins TRBV18 and TRBJ2-1, with a tentative D call TRBD2 (6 bases). The CDR3 is made up of 16 amino acids. The germline V and J ends were trimmed by 2 bases and 5 bases, with 16 bases remaining between them. Germline values: CDR1 KGHSH, CDR2 LQKENI. The CDR3 loop reads CASSPRPLAEHNEQFF. The CDR3 bases are TGTGCCAGCTCACCAAGGCCGTTAGCGGAGCACAATGAGCAGTTCTTC.

The V and J genes are TRBV29-1 and TRBJ1-3, with 7 nucleotides matching TRBD1. The CDR3 runs 16 residues. The V gene's germline CDR1 is SQVTM and CDR2 ANQGSEA. The J segment lost 0 bases and the V segment lost 4 bases, leaving 9 bases of the junction unmatched. The CDR3 loop is CSVVTGAPRSGNTIYF. Written as DNA, the CDR3 is TGCAGCGTTGTAACAGGGGCCCCCCGCTCTGGAAACACCATATATTTT.

In its sample, this clone was seen once. The chain combines TRBV25-1 with TRBJ1-2; possible D gene TRBD1, 5 bases. The CDR3 totals 12 residues. V was shortened by 6 bases and J by 3 bases, with 8 bases between the two germline ends. From germline, CDR1 is MGHDK and CDR2 SYGVNS. CDR3 DNA sequence: TGTGCCAGCAGGGCAGGGCACTATGGCTACACCTTC. The encoded protein is CASRAGHYGYTF.

V gene TRBV5-4 combines with J gene TRBJ2-1; 10 bases are a match to TRBD2. The CDR3 runs to 16 residues. V lost 2 bases and J lost 2; bases outside the gene matches: 4. Per the germline V gene, CDR1 is SGHNT and CDR2 is YYREEE (reference sequence). DNA of the CDR3: TGTGCCAGCAGCTTACGGAGCGGGGGGGCCTACAATGAGCAGTTCTTC. This codes for CASSLRSGGAYNEQFF.

The rearrangement links TRBV7-2 to TRBJ1-6; 9 bases are shared with TRBD1. From germline, CDR1 is SGHTA and CDR2 FQGNSA. V shed 5 bases, J shed 8 bases, and the junction held 7 bases outside the gene matches. The CDR3 extends over 15 amino acids. Written as DNA, the CDR3 is TGTGCCAGCAGCCCACAGGGGGCTGGTGATTCACCCCTCCACTTT. As protein: CASSPQGAGDSPLHF.

CDR3 region: CASSFQIAGDVSGANVLTF. As DNA, the CDR3 is TGTGCCAGCAGTTTCCAGATCGCGGGTGACGTCTCTGGGGCCAACGTCCTGACTTTC. This rearrangement joins TRBV28 to TRBJ2-6; a possible D gene is TRBD2 (5 bases). The CDR3 runs 19 residues. V dropped 3 bases and J dropped 0 bases, with 18 bases sitting between them. The germline CDR1 and CDR2 sequences are MDHEN and SYDVKM.